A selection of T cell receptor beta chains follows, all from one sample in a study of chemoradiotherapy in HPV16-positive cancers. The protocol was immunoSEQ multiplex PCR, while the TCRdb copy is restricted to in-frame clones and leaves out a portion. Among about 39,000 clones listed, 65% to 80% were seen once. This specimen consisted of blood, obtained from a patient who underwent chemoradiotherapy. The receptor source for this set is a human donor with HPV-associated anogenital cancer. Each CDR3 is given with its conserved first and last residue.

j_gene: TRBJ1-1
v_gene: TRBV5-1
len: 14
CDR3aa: CASSSDTRNTEAFF

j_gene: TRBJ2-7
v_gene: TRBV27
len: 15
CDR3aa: CASSLLRGGDYEQYF

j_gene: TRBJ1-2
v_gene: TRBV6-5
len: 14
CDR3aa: CASSYSPGFDGYTF

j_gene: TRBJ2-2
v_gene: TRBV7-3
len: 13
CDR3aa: CASSPGVTGELFF

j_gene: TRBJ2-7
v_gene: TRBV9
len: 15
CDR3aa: CASSEGGEATYEQYF

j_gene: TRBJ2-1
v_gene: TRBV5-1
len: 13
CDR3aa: CASSLRGGHEQFF

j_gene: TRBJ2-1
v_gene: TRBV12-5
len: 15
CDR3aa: CASGPRSLSYNEQFF

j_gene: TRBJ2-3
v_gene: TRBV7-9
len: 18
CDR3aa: CASSFPGLAGGSTDTQYF

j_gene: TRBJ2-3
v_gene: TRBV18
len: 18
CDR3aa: CASSPRRGMRSSTDTQYF

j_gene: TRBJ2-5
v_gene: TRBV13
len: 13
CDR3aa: CASSFRGQETQYF

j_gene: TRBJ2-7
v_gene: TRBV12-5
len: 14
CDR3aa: CASGLPDRSYEQYF

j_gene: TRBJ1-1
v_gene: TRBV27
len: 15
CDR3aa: CASSSGGRAGTEAFF

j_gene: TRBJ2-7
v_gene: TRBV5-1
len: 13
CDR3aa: CASRAGTTDEQYF

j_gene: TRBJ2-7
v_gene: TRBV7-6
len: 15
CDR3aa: CASSLFRGHSYEQYF

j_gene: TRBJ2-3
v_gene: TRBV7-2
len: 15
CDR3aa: CASSLVKAGGYTQYF

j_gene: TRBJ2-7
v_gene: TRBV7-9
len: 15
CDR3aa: CASSSPGQGSYEQYF

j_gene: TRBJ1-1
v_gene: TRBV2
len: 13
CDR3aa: CAKGGSLGTEAFF

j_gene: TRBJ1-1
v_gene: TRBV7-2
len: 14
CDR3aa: CASSVGQGSTEAFF

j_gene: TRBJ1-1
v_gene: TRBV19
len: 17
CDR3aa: CASRDPLTGTMNTEAFF

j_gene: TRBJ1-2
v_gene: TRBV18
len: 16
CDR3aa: CASSPQLEAWDYGYTF

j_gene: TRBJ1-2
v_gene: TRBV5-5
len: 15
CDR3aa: CASSLAYGQSYGYTF

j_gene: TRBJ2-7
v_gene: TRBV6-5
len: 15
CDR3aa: CASSYLPGGSDEQYF

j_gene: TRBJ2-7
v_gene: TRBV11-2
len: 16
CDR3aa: CASSASGTGDSYEQYF

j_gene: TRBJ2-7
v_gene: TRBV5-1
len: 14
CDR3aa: CASSLGGDGDEQYF

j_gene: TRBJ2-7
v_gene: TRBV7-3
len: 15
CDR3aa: CASSSSPGPVSEQYF

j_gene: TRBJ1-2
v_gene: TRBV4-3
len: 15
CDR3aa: CASSQEGRGNYGYTF

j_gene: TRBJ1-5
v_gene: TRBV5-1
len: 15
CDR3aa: CASSLAGQGNQPQHF

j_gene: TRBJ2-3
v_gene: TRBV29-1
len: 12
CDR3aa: CSVVTGTDTQYF

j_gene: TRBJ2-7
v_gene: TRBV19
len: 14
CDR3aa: CASSIRGYEDEQYF

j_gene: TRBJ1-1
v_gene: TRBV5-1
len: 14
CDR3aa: CASSVDRSNTEAFF

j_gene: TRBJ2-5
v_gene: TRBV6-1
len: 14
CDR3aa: CASQPGAGQETQYF

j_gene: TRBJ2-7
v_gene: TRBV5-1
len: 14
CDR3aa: CASSLGTVSYEQYF

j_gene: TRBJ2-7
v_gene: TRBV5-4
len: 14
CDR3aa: CASSPGGGGNEQYF

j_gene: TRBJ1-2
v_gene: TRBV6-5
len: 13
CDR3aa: CASSVGPREGYTF

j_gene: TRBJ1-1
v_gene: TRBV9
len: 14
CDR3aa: CASSARALNTEAFF

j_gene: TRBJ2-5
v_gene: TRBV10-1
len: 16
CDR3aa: CASSDPLAGGPETQYF

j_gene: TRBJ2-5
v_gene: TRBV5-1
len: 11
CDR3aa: CASSMQETQYF

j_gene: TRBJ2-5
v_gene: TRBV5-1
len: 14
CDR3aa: CASSLEVSPETQYF

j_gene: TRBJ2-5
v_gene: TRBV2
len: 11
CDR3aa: CASTTRETQYF

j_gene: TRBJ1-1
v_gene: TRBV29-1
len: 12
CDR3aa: CSLRGEGTEAFF

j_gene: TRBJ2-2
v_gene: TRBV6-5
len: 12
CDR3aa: CASSEPYGELFF

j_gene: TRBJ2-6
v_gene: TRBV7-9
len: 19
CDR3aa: CASSLGITGYYSGANVLTF

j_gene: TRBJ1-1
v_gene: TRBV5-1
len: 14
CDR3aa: CASSFDRPNTEAFF

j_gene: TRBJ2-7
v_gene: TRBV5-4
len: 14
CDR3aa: CASSLEIASYEQYF

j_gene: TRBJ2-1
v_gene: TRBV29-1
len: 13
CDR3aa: CSAQTQSGGEQFF

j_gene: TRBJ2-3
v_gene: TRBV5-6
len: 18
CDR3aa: CASSLRTSGGFSTDTQYF

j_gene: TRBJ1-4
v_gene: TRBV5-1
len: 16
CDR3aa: CASSPGTGLPNEKLFF

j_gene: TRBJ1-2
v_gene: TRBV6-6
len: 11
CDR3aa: CAGYRELGYTF

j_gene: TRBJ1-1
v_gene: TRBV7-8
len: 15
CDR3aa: CASSLAVLRGTEAFF

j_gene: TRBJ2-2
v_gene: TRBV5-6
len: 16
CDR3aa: CASSSVDRGPTGELFF

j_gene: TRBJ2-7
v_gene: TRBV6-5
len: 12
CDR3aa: CASSSRVGEQYF

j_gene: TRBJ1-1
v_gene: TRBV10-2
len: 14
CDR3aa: CASSGTTGPTEAFF

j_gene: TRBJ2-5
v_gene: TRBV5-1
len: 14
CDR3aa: CASSLAGKKETQYF

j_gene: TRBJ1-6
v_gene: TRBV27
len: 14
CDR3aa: CASSPLGYNSPLHF

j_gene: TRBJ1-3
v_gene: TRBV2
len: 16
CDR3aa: CASSTSRILGGNTIYF

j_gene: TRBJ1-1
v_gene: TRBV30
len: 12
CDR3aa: CAWGRVNTEAFF

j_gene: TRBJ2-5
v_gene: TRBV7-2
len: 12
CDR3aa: CAGGQGSSTQYF